This section outlines one T cell receptor (beta chain) sequence together with its context. The entry originates in a study of T cell changes during pregnancy in multiple sclerosis. Germline CDR1 and CDR2: MNHEY and SMNVEV (reference sequence). The CDR3 totals 15 residues. V shed 4 bases and J shed 0 bases, with 10 bases lying between them. Clones were sequenced by immunoSEQ multiplex PCR, and TCRdb holds only the in-frame ones, with some missing. The profile shows over 45,000 clones, 93% of them singletons. Sequences were derived from CD8+ T cells from peripheral blood mononuclear cells, sampled in the third trimester of pregnancy. This TCR was sampled from a female donor with multiple sclerosis, enrolled in a pregnancy study. The gene calls are TRBV27 and TRBJ2-4; D may be TRBD2 (6 bases). The CDR3 loop is CASSYAGKAKNIQYF. As DNA, the CDR3 is TGTGCCAGCAGTTACGCGGGAAAAGCCAAAAACATTCAGTACTTC.